This T cell receptor beta chain is drawn from a study of shared clonotypes between healthy human individuals (dated by TCRdb to between 2020 and 2021). Study-wide context: A few men and a couple of women, aged 18 to 49 years, made up the cohort. Libraries were prepared and TCR repertoires were sequenced by different laboratories using diverse techniques, in order to increase sequencing depth and limit assay-specific biases. To estimate repertoire size and how much clonotypes are shared between individuals, the study performed deep sequencing of blood TCR repertoires from five healthy adults. Leukapheresis yielded between about 0.85 and 10 billion PBMCs per donor. Results the study describes overall, beyond this receptor: Sampling was restricted to blood, and TCR repertoires in tissue are likely to differ from TCR repertoires in blood. Because the study included only a small number of donors, the genetic and exposure-history diversity represented was limited. Based on pairwise subsampling, the degree of clonotype sharing among donors was expected to be affected by sequencing depth.

Using the deep immunoSEQ assay, multiplex PCR amplified TCR CDR3 regions from genomic DNA. Extracted genomic DNA from each cell subset was distributed evenly across all wells of several immunoSEQ 96-well plates, and each plate was treated as a replicate. Each replicate PCR for unsorted PBMC received roughly 300 ng genomic DNA, equal to about 30,000 T cell genomes. Unsorted PBMC genomic DNA was sequenced across ten immunoSEQ deep assay plates. Purified libraries were measured with a Qubit 3.0 fluorometer, size-checked on a Bioanalyzer 2100, and measured again with the KAPA Library Quantification kit. Every immunoSEQ 96-well plate was sequenced on a separate single-read 150-cycle Illumina NextSeq 550 flow cell. In the authors' own workflow: Because only junctional sequences without quality scores were contained in the immunoSEQ output, filtering matching that applied to full-length reads could not be performed. Sequences were annotated with PyIR, a Python wrapper for IgBLAST v1.9, using IMGT germline references to assign V/J genes and CDR3. Any read was removed if the V/J assignment was weak (E-value above 1e-6), the CDR3 was missing, or the read contained stop codons, out-of-frame junctions, or ambiguous translated residues. V3J clonotypes were defined as sequences sharing an identical inferred V gene, J gene, and CDR3 amino acid sequence. Percentage overlap between repertoires was computed as shared unique clonotypes divided by the size of the smaller repertoire. Richness of each repertoire was evaluated using RTK rarefaction, the Chao1 estimator, and Recon v2.1 estimates of unobserved clonotypes. TCRdb obtained this table from immuneACCESS and retained in-frame rearrangements with V and J assigned. These tables miss some clones; where compared with another copy, unresolved V genes account for less than half of the shortfall, and the remainder is unexplained. The V and J calls and the clone size are those of that table, but D and trimming were determined from the DNA. The sample has about 470,000 clones on record, 70% to 80% of them singletons. Roughly 13% of the sample is held by the ten biggest clonotypes.

Notes on this clone: Its antigen is unknown. No qualities accompany the bases; no much larger clone lies one base away.

The donors were healthy, HIV-negative adults with no recently reported acute infections or vaccinations. Only Caucasian adults living in Nashville, Tennessee, USA were represented among the donors. For unsorted samples, about 90 million PBMCs were counted, and genomic DNA was extracted using the QIAamp DNA Blood Mini kit. Blood was collected by leukapheresis, and PBMCs were isolated by Ficoll-Histopaque density gradient centrifugation and then cryopreserved in liquid nitrogen vapor phase. The germline V and J ends show losses of 6 bases and 3 bases respectively, and no gene match explains 5 bases of the junction. Counted from cysteine to phenylalanine, this CDR3 has 14 amino acids. Only the CDR3 DNA is retained, 42 bases long and in frame from the first base. CDR1 and CDR2 are read off the germline V gene as MNHNS and SASEGT.

The sample comprised PBMCs. This TCR was sampled from a woman aged 40 to 55 in good health. Some clones in this sample may be carry-over from other donors' samples. The chain is encoded by TRBV6-1 joined to TRBJ2-7, and 10 junctional nucleotides match TRBD1. The CDR3 protein sequence reads: CASRTGTGVYEQYF. The DNA reads TGTGCCAGCAGGACCGGGACAGGGGTCTACGAGCAGTACTTC.